These 13 T cell receptor beta chains share one sample of origin, sequenced in a study of blood T cell repertoires in COVID-19. Using immunoSEQ multiplex PCR, the repertoire was profiled, and TCRdb retains in-frame clones only, with some absent. The repertoire consists of 150,000 to 200,000 clones, with just over 85% occurring once and the leading ten covering 8% to 10%. The sequencing input was peripheral blood. These TCRs come from a man aged 60 to 69 with acute or convalescent COVID-19.

The gene calls are TRBV7-2 and TRBJ2-3, with 8 bases lining up with TRBD2. The germline V gene has CDR1 SGHTA and CDR2 FQGNSA. V was clipped by 5 bases and J by 5 bases; unmatched bases: 9. This CDR3 region has 15 residues. CDR3 in DNA: TGTGCCAGCAGCCCCTCGCGGGAGGTCAGAGATACGCAGTATTTT. It translates to CASSPSREVRDTQYF.

This chain joins TRBV6-5 and TRBJ1-2, with D perhaps TRBD1 (6 bases). Germline V CDR1 and CDR2: MNHEY, SVGAGI. V shed 6 bases and J shed 5 bases, with 16 bases lying between them. This CDR3 has 14 amino acids. Written as DNA, the CDR3 is TGTGCCAGCAGAAGGGGGGGGGATCGGTATGGCTACACCTTC. Translating it yields CASRRGGDRYGYTF.

The V gene is TRBV3-1 (or the pseudogene TRBV3-2), the J gene TRBJ1-1, with D possibly TRBD1 on 6 matching bases. V was cut by 4 bases and J by 8 bases, with 11 bases left in between. The length of the CDR3 is 12 residues. Germline V gene lookup returns CDR1 LGHDT and CDR2 YNNKEL (reference sequence). Written as DNA, the CDR3 is TGTGCCAGCAGCCCCAGGACAGAGGAAGCTTTCTTT. Its protein is CASSPRTEEAFF.

The J gene is TRBJ2-7, the V gene TRBV7-6; 10 bases fit TRBD2. The CDR3 totals 15 residues. Germline V gives CDR1 SGHVS, CDR2 FNYEAQ. V lost 4 bases, J lost 2 bases, and 5 bases stayed unmatched. The CDR3 sequence: CASSSGLAQAYEQYF. The CDR3 region has the DNA TGTGCCAGCAGCTCGGGACTAGCGCAAGCCTACGAGCAGTACTTC.

The V and J genes are TRBV9 and TRBJ2-1; 9 nucleotides line up with TRBD1. CDR1 SGDLS and CDR2 YYNGEE come from the germline V gene. The V and J ends lost 4 bases and 5 bases, in that order; junction bases with no gene match: 10. The CDR3 has 16 amino acids. Here the CDR3 DNA reads TGTGCCAGCAGCCCCCGGACAGGGGCTGTGCACAATGAGCAGTTCTTC. Protein sequence: CASSPRTGAVHNEQFF.

The V and J genes are TRBV18 and TRBJ2-7; 9 nucleotides align to TRBD1. This CDR3 is built from 16 residues. The germline V gene encodes CDR1 KGHSH and CDR2 LQKENI. V lost 1 base and J lost 5; bases outside the gene matches: 9. The CDR3, as DNA: TGTGCCAGCTCACCACTCCCAGGACAGGGGACCCACGAGCAGTACTTC. It encodes CASSPLPGQGTHEQYF.

The chain is built from TRBV2 and TRBJ2-3, with a weak D call TRBD1 (6 bases). Trimming removed 5 bases from V and 1 base from J, with 22 bases in between. This CDR3 comprises 18 residues. Looked up from germline, CDR1 is SNHLY and CDR2 is FYNNEI. The CDR3 sequence: CASSQTLRQASGTDTQYF. The DNA for the CDR3 is TGTGCCAGCAGTCAGACTTTACGACAGGCCTCCGGCACAGATACGCAGTATTTT.

This chain links TRBV12-3 or TRBV12-4 with TRBJ2-2, with unresolved D. The CDR3 spans 12 residues. The germline V and J ends were trimmed by 5 bases and 8 bases, with 9 bases remaining between them. The CDR3 sequence: CASSPSVGELFF. CDR3 DNA: TGTGCCAGCAGTCCCTCAGTGGGGGAGCTGTTTTTT.

This clone was picked up a small number of times. The chain combines TRBV9 with TRBJ2-2; a weak D match, TRBD1 (5 bases). Germline-derived CDR1 and CDR2 are SGDLS and YYNGEE. Trimming left V 5 bases short and J 8 bases short, with 10 bases between. The CDR3 consists of 12 residues. In nucleotides, the CDR3 is TGTGCCAGCAGTTATTACAGGGGGGAGCTGTTTTTT. This translates into CASSYYRGELFF.

V usage is TRBV14 and J usage is TRBJ2-7; 8 nucleotides line up with TRBD2. Per germline, CDR1 SGHDN and CDR2 FVKESK. Trimming took 0 bases from V and 7 from J; bases not matched to a gene: 14. The CDR3 loop spans 17 amino acids. This CDR3 is CASSQESWRGAREEQYF. In DNA form, the CDR3 reads TGTGCCAGCAGCCAAGAATCTTGGCGGGGGGCAAGGGAGGAGCAGTACTTC.

J is TRBJ2-5 and V is TRBV6-5, with 8 bases identical to TRBD1. CDR1 is MNHEY, CDR2 SVGAGI, per germline. This CDR3 has 14 residues. V was clipped by 6 bases and J by 3 bases; unmatched bases: 6. This CDR3 is CASSRETGEETQYF. CDR3 nucleotide sequence: TGTGCCAGCAGCCGAGAGACAGGGGAAGAGACCCAGTACTTC.

V gene TRBV9 combines with J gene TRBJ2-3, with TRBD2 as a possible D gene (5 bases). Trimming cost V 0 bases and J 0 bases, with 11 bases left between them. CDR1 and CDR2 from the germline V gene are SGDLS and YYNGEE. The CDR3 runs to 16 residues. CDR3 amino acids: CASSVGFRTSTDTQYF. The DNA of the CDR3 is TGTGCCAGCAGCGTAGGGTTCAGGACTAGCACAGATACGCAGTATTTT.

V and J are TRBV7-3 and TRBJ2-1; 10 bases align to TRBD2. The CDR3 sequence is 15 residues long. Germline lookup yields CDR1 SGHTA and CDR2 FQGTGA. The V segment lost 4 bases and the J segment 4 bases; nucleotides outside the gene matches: 4. The CDR3 bases are TGTGCCAGCAGCTCGGGACTAGCGACGTACAATGAGCAGTTCTTC. It specifies CASSSGLATYNEQFF.